The clone carrying this TCR beta chain appeared once. This entry comes from a study of blood T cell repertoires in COVID-19. Study-wide context: T cells, B-cell-depleted T cells, or PBMCs provided the cDNA or gDNA that served as material.

V was cut by 1 base and J by 5 bases, with 9 bases left in between. Looked up from germline, CDR1 is LNHDA and CDR2 is SQIVND (reference sequence). The CDR3 sequence is 14 residues long. Clones were read by immunoSEQ multiplex PCR, and TCRdb kept only the in-frame ones, dropping some. Of around 220,000 clones listed, 84% were seen once; the top ten hold just under 20%. This chain links TRBV19 with TRBJ1-5; weak D call: TRBD1 (6 bases). The sample comprised peripheral blood. The source of this sequence is a man younger than 45 with active or convalescent COVID-19. In nucleotides, the CDR3 is TGTGCCAGTAGTATAGCTCCAGGGGATCAGCCCCAGCATTTT. Translating gives CASSIAPGDQPQHF.